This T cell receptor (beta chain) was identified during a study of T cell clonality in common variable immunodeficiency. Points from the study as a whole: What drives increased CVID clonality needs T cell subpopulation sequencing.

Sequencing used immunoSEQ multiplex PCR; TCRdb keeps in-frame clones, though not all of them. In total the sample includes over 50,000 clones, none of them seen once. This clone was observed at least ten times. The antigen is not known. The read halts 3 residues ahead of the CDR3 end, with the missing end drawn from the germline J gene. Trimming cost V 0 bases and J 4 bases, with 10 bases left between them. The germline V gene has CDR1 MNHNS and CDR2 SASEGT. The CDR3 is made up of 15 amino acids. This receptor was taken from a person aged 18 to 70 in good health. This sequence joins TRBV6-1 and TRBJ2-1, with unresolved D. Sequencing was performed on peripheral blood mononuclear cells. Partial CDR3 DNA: TGTGCCAGCAGTGAAGCGGTAGCAGAGTACAATGAG. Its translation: CASSEAVAEYNE. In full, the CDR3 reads CASSEAVAEYNEQFF.